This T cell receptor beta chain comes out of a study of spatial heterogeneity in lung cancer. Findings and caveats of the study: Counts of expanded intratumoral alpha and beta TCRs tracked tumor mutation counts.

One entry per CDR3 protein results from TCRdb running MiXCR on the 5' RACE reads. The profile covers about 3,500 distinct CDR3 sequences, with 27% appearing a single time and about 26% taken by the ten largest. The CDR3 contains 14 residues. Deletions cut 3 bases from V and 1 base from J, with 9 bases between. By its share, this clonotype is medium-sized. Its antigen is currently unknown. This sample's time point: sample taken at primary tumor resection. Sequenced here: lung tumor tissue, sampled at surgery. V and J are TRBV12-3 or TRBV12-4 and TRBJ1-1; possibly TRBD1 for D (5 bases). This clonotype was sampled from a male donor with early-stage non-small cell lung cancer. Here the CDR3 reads CASSLFGGNTEAFF. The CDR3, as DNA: TGTGCCAGCAGTTTGTTTGGGGGGAACACTGAAGCTTTCTTT.